What follows are 9 T cell receptor beta chains derived from one specimen sequenced in a study of T cells in Graves' hyperthyroidism and ophthalmopathy. RNA transcripts yielded amplified TCR beta CDR3 regions. The HTBI primer set served for first-round RT-PCR of the TCR CDR3. TCRdb recomputed calls from the multiplex PCR reads with MiXCR, one row per CDR3 protein. The table has approximately 630,000 distinct CDR3 sequences, around 15% seen once. The sequenced sample consisted of blood. These receptors were obtained from a woman aged 25 to 45 with Graves' hyperthyroidism.

The chain uses TRBV28 and TRBJ2-2; weak D call: TRBD2 (5 bases). The CDR3 sequence is 16 residues long. Trimming left V 3 bases short and J 5 bases short, with 16 bases between. Germline V lookup: CDR1 MDHEN, CDR2 SYDVKM. CDR3 region: CASSFGVARRTGELFF. CDR3 coding DNA: TGTGCCAGCAGTTTCGGGGTGGCCAGGAGAACCGGGGAGCTGTTTTTT.

To note about this clonotype: The conserved phenylalanine or tryptophan normally closing the CDR3 is absent here, so this likely arose from a read error. The CDR3 region has the DNA TGTGCCAGCAGTCCCGGACGGAATAATCAGCCCCAGCATTCT. Translated: CASSPGRNNQPQHS. The chain uses TRBV28 and TRBJ1-5; D gene uncertain. There are 14 residues in the CDR3. V was cut by 5 bases and J by 4 bases, with 12 bases left in between. In germline, CDR1 is MDHEN, CDR2 SYDVKM.

A remark on this clonotype: The final CDR3 position lacks the conserved phenylalanine or tryptophan, pointing to a likely read error. The rearrangement uses TRBV2 and TRBJ1-4; D possibly corresponds to TRBD1 (5 bases). In germline, CDR1 is SNHLY, CDR2 FYNNEI. The CDR3 totals 12 residues. DNA for the CDR3: TGTGCCAGCAGTGAGGGGGGTGAAAGACTGTTTGTT. It encodes CASSEGGERLFV.

This clonotype was recorded many times. The genes are TRBV2 and TRBJ2-7; a possible D gene is TRBD2 (5 bases). Per the germline V gene, CDR1 is SNHLY and CDR2 is FYNNEI. The V end lost 6 bases, the J end lost 6 bases, and 18 bases lay between the germline ends. The CDR3 consists of 14 residues. CDR3 DNA: TGTGCCAGCAGCGTACTAGTGAGATCCAGCGAGCAGTACTTC. As protein: CASSVLVRSSEQYF. Filled out from reference TRBV2 and TRBJ2-7, the complete variable domain reads EPEVTQTPSHQVTQMGQEVILRCVPISNHLYFYWYRQILGQKVEFLVSFYNNEISEKSEIFDDQFSVERPDGSNFTLKIRSTKLEDSAMYFCASSVLVRSSEQYFGPGTRLTVT.

This chain joins TRBV18 and TRBJ1-1, with D perhaps TRBD1 (5 bases). Germline CDR1 KGHSH, CDR2 LQKENI. Trimming pared 6 bases from V and 1 base from J, leaving 15 bases between. CDR3 size: 15 residues. CDR3 coding DNA: TGTGCCAGCTCCCCCCGTCAAAGGGGGAACACTGAAGCTTTCTTT. It is translated as CASSPRQRGNTEAFF.

The gene calls are TRBV7-8 and TRBJ1-4; D is undetermined. Germline V gene data show CDR1 as SGHVS and CDR2 as FQNEAQ. With 1 base removed from V and 4 bases from J, the gap between germline ends came to 7 bases. CDR3 length equals 14 residues. The DNA of the CDR3 is TGTGCCAGCAGCTTAGGGCTGAGTAATGAAAAACTGTTTTTT. Its protein is CASSLGLSNEKLFF.

This clonotype was counted many times. The chain combines TRBV28 with TRBJ1-2, with TRBD1 as a possible D gene (5 bases). There are 15 residues in the CDR3. From germline, CDR1 is MDHEN and CDR2 SYDVKM. Between the trimmed V and J ends, which lost 2 bases and 8 bases, there was a span of 18 bases. The CDR3 DNA reads as TGTGCCAGCAGTTTACCCTCCTTGCAGGGCGGGGGCTACACCTTC. This gives the protein CASSLPSLQGGGYTF.

This clonotype has a count of ten or more. The chain employs TRBV3-1 and TRBJ2-1; a weak D match, TRBD2 (6 bases). Trimming removed 2 bases at V and 4 bases at J, with 12 bases between. Germline V gene data show CDR1 as LGHDT and CDR2 as YNNKEL (reference sequence). The CDR3 length is 15 residues. Written as DNA, the CDR3 is TGTGCCAGCAGCCAACCTCTTGGGACTTACAATGAGCAGTTCTTC. Its translation: CASSQPLGTYNEQFF.

There are a few counts of this clonotype. As DNA, the CDR3 is TGTGCCAGCAGCCTAAATGCGTACAGGGTCTATGGCTACACCTTC. Amino acid sequence: CASSLNAYRVYGYTF. The chain joins TRBV4-2 to TRBJ1-2; D is possibly TRBD1 (6 bases). Trimming shortened V by 4 bases and J by 4 bases, and 16 bases separated the two germline ends. Per germline, CDR1 LGHNA and CDR2 YNFKEQ. The CDR3 is made up of 15 amino acids.